These T cell receptor beta chains were read from a single sample in a study of blood T cell repertoires in COVID-19. TCRdb keeps only in-frame clones here, not all; method: immunoSEQ multiplex PCR. The sample records 250,000 to 350,000 clones, about 89% being singletons. Sequenced input: peripheral blood. These receptors all come from a woman in her forties or fifties who had recovered from COVID-19. Each CDR3 is given with its conserved first and last residue. A D gene is named only where the DNA matches it firmly. Clone size is not always given. Where it is, it says once, few, many or a class for expanded clones.

v_gene	abundance	len	d_gene	j_gene	CDR3aa	CDR3nt
TRBV15	.	18	TRBD1	TRBJ2-6	CATSPRDRVGSGANVLTF	TGTGCCACCAGCCCGCGGGACAGGGTAGGGTCTGGGGCCAACGTCCTGACTTTC
TRBV27	.	16	TRBD1	TRBJ1-1	CASSILTGGANTEAFF	TGTGCCAGCTCCATCTTGACAGGGGGCGCGAACACTGAAGCTTTCTTT
TRBV28	.	13	.	TRBJ2-1	CATLEWPERSQFF	TGTGCCACCTTGGAGTGGCCTGAAAGATCGCAGTTCTTC
TRBV6-5	once	15	TRBD2	TRBJ2-1	CASSYAEIAGNKQFF	TGTGCCAGCAGTTACGCGGAGATAGCGGGAAATAAGCAGTTCTTC
TRBV7-9	.	15	.	TRBJ2-3	CASRSRERSTDTQYF	TGTGCCAGCAGGTCTCGGGAGCGAAGCACAGATACGCAGTATTTT
TRBV19	.	15	TRBD1	TRBJ2-1	CASSPDRGNYNEQFF	TGTGCCAGTAGCCCCGACAGGGGCAATTACAATGAGCAGTTCTTC
TRBV4-1	.	16	.	TRBJ2-2	CASSQMTGTNTGELFF	TGCGCCAGCAGCCAGATGACGGGGACTAACACCGGGGAGCTGTTTTTT
TRBV7-8	.	14	TRBD2	TRBJ2-1	CASSLGRGGQQQFF	TGTGCCAGCAGCTTAGGGCGGGGGGGACAGCAGCAGTTCTTC
TRBV7-2	once	14	TRBD2	TRBJ2-7	CASSFASGSYEQYF	TGTGCCAGCAGCTTCGCTAGCGGGAGTTACGAGCAGTACTTC
TRBV29-1	.	14	.	TRBJ2-1	CSGAGTRRNNEQFF	TGCAGCGGCGCCGGGACTCGACGAAACAATGAGCAGTTCTTC
TRBV28	.	17	TRBD1	TRBJ1-3	CASRGEEGANYRNTIYF	TGTGCCAGCAGGGGGGAGGAGGGGGCGAACTATCGAAACACCATATATTTT
TRBV19	.	16	.	TRBJ1-2	CASSIDRDTSVYGYTF	TGTGCCAGTAGTATAGATCGGGACACATCGGTTTATGGCTACACCTTC
TRBV19	.	13	TRBD1	TRBJ2-2	CASLDRGGGELFF	TGTGCCAGTCTCGACAGGGGTGGAGGGGAGCTGTTTTTT
TRBV6-2/TRBV6-3	.	15	.	TRBJ1-5	CASSYAGYSNQPQHF	TGTGCCAGCAGTTACGCAGGCTATAGCAATCAGCCCCAGCATTTT
TRBV28	.	14	.	TRBJ2-3	CASSLSRVQDTQYF	TGTGCCAGCAGTTTATCCAGGGTCCAGGATACGCAGTATTTT
TRBV2	.	13	.	TRBJ2-1	CASIRKSYNEQFF	TGTGCCAGCATCAGGAAATCCTACAATGAGCAGTTCTTC
TRBV4-1	.	14	.	TRBJ2-5	CASSQVDSAETQYF	TGCGCCAGCAGCCAAGTTGACAGTGCAGAGACCCAGTACTTC
TRBV9	.	18	.	TRBJ1-6	CASSVLPRVHPSNSPLHF	TGTGCCAGCAGCGTTCTTCCCCGGGTCCACCCTAGTAATTCACCCCTCCACTTT
TRBV14	.	15	TRBD1	TRBJ2-7	CASSFGQGPAYEQYF	TGTGCCAGCAGCTTCGGACAGGGTCCGGCTTACGAGCAGTACTTC
TRBV10-1	.	13	.	TRBJ1-2	CASSESPGDGYTF	TGCGCCAGCAGTGAGTCTCCGGGAGATGGCTACACCTTC
TRBV9	.	12	TRBD1	TRBJ1-4	CASGQGDEKLFF	TGTGCCAGCGGACAGGGGGATGAAAAACTGTTTTTT
TRBV29-1	.	13	TRBD2	TRBJ2-5	CSVALAGRETQYF	TGCAGCGTTGCACTAGCGGGGCGGGAGACCCAGTACTTC
TRBV7-2	.	15	.	TRBJ1-2	CASSPRGSLNYGYTF	TGTGCCAGCAGCCCCCGGGGGAGCCTTAACTATGGCTACACCTTC
TRBV10-3	.	16	.	TRBJ1-3	CAISPRQANSGNTIYF	TGTGCCATCAGCCCGCGACAGGCCAACTCTGGAAACACCATATATTTT
TRBV19	.	15	.	TRBJ2-3	CASSIVLGLTDTQYF	TGTGCCAGTAGTATAGTTTTAGGACTCACAGATACGCAGTATTTT
TRBV28	.	15	TRBD1	TRBJ1-1	CASSPPQTGGTEAFF	TGTGCCAGCAGCCCCCCCCAAACAGGGGGCACTGAAGCTTTCTTT
TRBV5-4	.	17	TRBD2	TRBJ2-7	CASSLKGTSGGKAEQYF	TGTGCCAGCAGCCTAAAAGGGACTAGCGGGGGGAAAGCCGAGCAGTACTTC
TRBV7-2	few	13	TRBD2	TRBJ2-7	CASSGRVDYEQYF	TGTGCCAGCAGCGGGAGGGTCGACTACGAGCAGTACTTC
TRBV7-9	.	16	TRBD2	TRBJ2-6	CASSLARGTGANVLTF	TGTGCCAGCAGCTTAGCGCGGGGGACTGGGGCCAACGTCCTGACTTTC
TRBV19	.	15	.	TRBJ2-7	CASSMRQGLSYEQYF	TGTGCCAGTAGTATGCGGCAGGGATTATCCTACGAGCAGTACTTC
TRBV7-9	.	19	.	TRBJ1-2	CASSFFMSRAHLGGYGYTF	TGTGCCAGCAGCTTTTTTATGTCCCGCGCCCATCTCGGGGGCTATGGCTACACCTTC
TRBV19	once	15	TRBD1	TRBJ1-2	CASSSSGQGTYGYTF	TGTGCCAGTAGTTCCTCGGGACAGGGAACCTATGGCTACACCTTC
TRBV7-9	.	15	TRBD1	TRBJ2-3	CASSRATGNTDTQYF	TGTGCCAGCAGCCGCGCGACAGGGAACACAGATACGCAGTATTTT
TRBV5-1	.	19	TRBD2	TRBJ2-1	CASSLATAGGLFGGNEQFF	TGCGCCAGCAGCTTGGCCACTGCGGGAGGGCTGTTTGGAGGGAATGAGCAGTTCTTC
TRBV28	.	17	TRBD2	TRBJ2-1	CASSLNDWLAESAPQFF	TGTGCCAGCAGTTTAAACGACTGGCTAGCGGAGAGTGCGCCGCAGTTCTTC
TRBV18	.	13	.	TRBJ1-2	CASSPSVNYGYTF	TGTGCCAGCTCACCGTCAGTTAACTATGGCTACACCTTC
TRBV4-3	.	17	.	TRBJ2-2	CASSHSLAPENTGELFF	TGCGCCAGCAGCCATTCCCTAGCGCCCGAGAACACCGGGGAGCTGTTTTTT
TRBV6-2/TRBV6-3	.	13	.	TRBJ1-5	CASSYREGQPQHF	TGTGCCAGCAGTTACAGGGAGGGCCAGCCCCAGCATTTT
TRBV19	.	15	TRBD2	TRBJ2-1	CASSLAGTSASEQFF	TGTGCCAGTAGCTTAGCCGGGACTAGCGCGAGTGAGCAGTTCTTC
TRBV12-5	.	16	TRBD2	TRBJ2-5	CASGAGGQGTHQPQYF	TGTGCTAGCGGTGCGGGAGGGCAGGGGACCCACCAGCCCCAGTACTTC
TRBV13	.	12	.	TRBJ2-2	CASSSDTGELFF	TGTGCCAGCAGCTCGGACACCGGGGAGCTGTTTTTT
TRBV28	once	13	TRBD1	TRBJ2-7	CASRPGQVYEQYF	TGTGCCAGCAGACCGGGACAGGTCTACGAGCAGTACTTC
TRBV5-1	.	15	.	TRBJ1-3	CASSPQGNAGNTIYF	TGCGCCAGCAGCCCTCAGGGGAACGCCGGAAACACCATATATTTT
TRBV7-8	.	16	.	TRBJ1-2	CASSLGSTLLLDGYTF	TGTGCCAGCAGCTTAGGATCAACGTTGTTATTAGATGGCTACACCTTC
TRBV6-5	.	15	.	TRBJ1-3	CASRPGLRSGNTIYF	TGTGCCAGCAGGCCTGGACTGCGCTCTGGAAACACCATATATTTT
TRBV5-1	.	15	TRBD1	TRBJ1-2	CASSPRPGQGYGYTF	TGCGCCAGCAGTCCACGCCCGGGACAGGGGTATGGCTACACCTTC
TRBV29-1	once	14	TRBD1	TRBJ2-5	CSVSRDRGRETQYF	TGCAGCGTTAGTCGAGACAGGGGTCGAGAGACCCAGTACTTC
TRBV18	.	17	.	TRBJ1-2	CASSPPVQVAGGGGYTF	TGTGCCAGCTCACCACCGGTCCAGGTAGCGGGAGGCGGCGGCTACACCTTC
TRBV6-6	.	16	TRBD2	TRBJ2-1	CASSRLADLSYNEQFF	TGTGCCAGCAGTCGACTAGCGGACCTCTCCTACAATGAGCAGTTCTTC
TRBV2	.	14	TRBD1	TRBJ2-7	CASIVRTGSYEQYF	TGTGCCAGCATCGTCCGGACAGGCTCCTACGAGCAGTACTTC
TRBV29-1	.	15	TRBD1	TRBJ1-4	CSVGNPGQGLQKLFF	TGCAGCGTTGGGAACCCGGGACAGGGGTTACAAAAACTGTTTTTT
TRBV4-3	.	16	.	TRBJ2-3	CASSQSQRIGSDTQYF	TGCGCCAGCAGCCAATCCCAGAGGATCGGGTCGGATACGCAGTATTTT
TRBV9	.	15	TRBD1	TRBJ1-3	CASSTGQGTGNTIYF	TGTGCCAGCAGCACCGGACAGGGGACTGGAAACACCATATATTTT
TRBV4-2	.	15	.	TRBJ2-3	CASSQEVRGTDTQYF	TGTGCCAGCAGCCAAGAGGTGCGGGGAACAGATACGCAGTATTTT
TRBV5-1	few	17	.	TRBJ1-3	CASSPQQYSSSGNTIYF	TGCGCCAGCAGCCCCCAACAGTACTCGAGCTCTGGAAACACCATATATTTT
TRBV7-2	.	16	TRBD2	TRBJ2-2	CASSKRASGDTGELFF	TGTGCCAGCAGCAAGAGGGCTAGCGGAGACACCGGGGAGCTGTTTTTT
TRBV3-1/TRBV3-2	.	15	TRBD2	TRBJ2-5	CASSPRGLATETQYF	TGTGCCAGCAGCCCCCGTGGACTAGCGACGGAGACCCAGTACTTC
TRBV5-4	.	17	TRBD1	TRBJ1-2	CASSSQDREVIGYGYTF	TGTGCCAGCAGCTCTCAGGACAGGGAGGTAATTGGCTATGGCTACACCTTC
TRBV27	.	15	TRBD1	TRBJ2-2	CASSLGQGVTGELFF	TGTGCCAGCAGTTTGGGACAGGGGGTTACCGGGGAGCTGTTTTTT